This record concerns one T cell receptor (beta chain) sequence. Its specific antigen is unknown. Base qualities are not provided; no much larger clone lies one nucleotide away. Including the terminal cysteine and phenylalanine, the CDR3 comprises 13 residues. Only the CDR3 part of the read is kept: 39 bases, read in frame from the first base. The germline V gene (reference sequence) yields MNHEY for CDR1 and SMNVEV for CDR2. A distance of 8 bases separates the germline ends of V and J, which lose 2 bases and 7 bases respectively. The data are from a study of blood T cell repertoires in COVID-19 (TCRdb year 2020). Notes on the research overall: Samples from collaborators originated in the United States, Italy and Spain and spanned both the acute and convalescent phases of COVID-19. The material from the prospective study consisted of cDNA or gDNA derived from T cells, B-cell-depleted T cells, or PBMCs. The dataset comprised deeply sampled blood TCRbeta repertoires from subjects exposed to, actively infected with, or recovered from COVID-19. The repertoires were released in a freely available public database intended as a resource for research on the immune response to SARS-CoV-2. Samples were obtained from the ongoing ImmuneRACE study (first 160 participants) and from roughly 1,300 subjects provided by 6 global collaborators. Nearly every sample came with metadata listing a de-identified subject ID, COVID-19 status, age in years and sex. HLA class I and class II types, where available, came from metadata supplied by the sample provider rather than from assay-based typing. Overall results and qualifications from the work: How much clinical and demographic metadata was included differed by source and by participant, and the metadata was provided uncurated.

TCRbeta CDR3 regions were amplified from genomic DNA using the immunoSEQ Assay, a bias-controlled multiplex PCR. Per the authors' processing: The number of nucleated cells in each sample was estimated from the amplification of reference gene primers within the assay. To quantify the absolute abundance of each unique TCRbeta CDR3 rearrangement, sequence reads were collapsed and filtered. Productive Simpson clonality was computed per sample as the square root of Simpson's diversity index over productive rearrangements. TCRdb mirrors the immuneACCESS table, restricted to in-frame sequences. Some clones are absent from its copies; in checked studies, under half trace to an unresolved V gene, and the reason for the others is unknown. From that table come the V and J calls and clone size; the DNA was used to work out D and trimming. In this sample the table shows some 260,000 clones, more than 75% of which occur a single time. The ten largest clones take up 0.9% to 1% of the sample.

A second Seattle source provided samples from volunteer blood donors who had recovered from COVID-19. Collaborating institutions collected whole blood in K2EDTA tubes following their own protocols. For TCRbeta analysis, collaborators shipped samples in one of three forms: frozen whole blood, isolated PBMCs, or DNA extracted from either of those sample types. Sequencing was done on a sample of peripheral blood. The origin of this receptor is a woman between 40 and 55 years old who had recovered from COVID-19. In this chain, TRBV27 is recombined with TRBJ2-2, and perhaps TRBD1 as D gene, on 6 matching bases. The CDR3 here reads CASSLEGGGELFF. The nucleotide sequence is given as TGTGCCAGCAGTTTAGAAGGGGGCGGGGAGCTGTTTTTT.